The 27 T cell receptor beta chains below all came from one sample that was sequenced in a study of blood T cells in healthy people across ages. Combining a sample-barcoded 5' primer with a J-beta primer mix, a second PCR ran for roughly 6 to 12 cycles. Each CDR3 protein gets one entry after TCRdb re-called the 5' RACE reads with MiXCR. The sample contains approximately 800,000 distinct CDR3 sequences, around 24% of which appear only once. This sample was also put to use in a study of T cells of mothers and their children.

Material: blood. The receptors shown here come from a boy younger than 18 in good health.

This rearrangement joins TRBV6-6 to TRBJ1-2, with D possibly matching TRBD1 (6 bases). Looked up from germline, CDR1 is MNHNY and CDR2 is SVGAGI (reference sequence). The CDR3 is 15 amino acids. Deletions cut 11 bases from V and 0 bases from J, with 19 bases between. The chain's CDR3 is CAYSRGQGPNYGYTF. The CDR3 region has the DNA TGTGCCTACAGCAGGGGCCAGGGCCCTAACTATGGCTACACCTTC.

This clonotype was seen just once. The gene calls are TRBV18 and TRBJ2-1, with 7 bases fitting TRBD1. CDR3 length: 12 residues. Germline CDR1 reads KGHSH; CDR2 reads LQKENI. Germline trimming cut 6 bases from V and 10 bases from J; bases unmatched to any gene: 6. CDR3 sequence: CASSLRDREQFF. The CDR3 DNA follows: TGTGCCAGCTCCCTCCGGGACAGAGAGCAGTTCTTC.

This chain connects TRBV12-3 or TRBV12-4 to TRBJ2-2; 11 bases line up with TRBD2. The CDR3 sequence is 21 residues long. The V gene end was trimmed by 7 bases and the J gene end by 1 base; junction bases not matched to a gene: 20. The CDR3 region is CASTSNRLAGKFDLNTGELFF. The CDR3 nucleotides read TGTGCCAGCACCAGCAACCGACTAGCGGGGAAATTCGATTTGAACACCGGGGAGCTGTTTTTT.

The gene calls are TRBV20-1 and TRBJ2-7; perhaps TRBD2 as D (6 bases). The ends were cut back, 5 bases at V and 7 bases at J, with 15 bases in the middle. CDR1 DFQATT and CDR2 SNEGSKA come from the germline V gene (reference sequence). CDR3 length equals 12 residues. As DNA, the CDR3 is TGCAGTGCTCGCCTCGGGGGTCCGGAGCAGTACTTC. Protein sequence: CSARLGGPEQYF.

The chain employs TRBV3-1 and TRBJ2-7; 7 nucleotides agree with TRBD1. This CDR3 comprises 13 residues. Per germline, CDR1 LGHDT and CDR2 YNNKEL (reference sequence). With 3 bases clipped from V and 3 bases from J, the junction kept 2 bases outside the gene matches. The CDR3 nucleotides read TGTGCCAGCAGCCAGCAGGGGGTCTACGAGCAGTACTTC. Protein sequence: CASSQQGVYEQYF.

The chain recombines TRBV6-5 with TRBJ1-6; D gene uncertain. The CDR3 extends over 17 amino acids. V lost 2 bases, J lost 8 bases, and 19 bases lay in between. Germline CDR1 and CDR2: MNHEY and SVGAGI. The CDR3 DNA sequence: TGTGCCAGCAGTTACAGGCAGGCCGGCGGGGTCCATTCACCCCTCCACTTT. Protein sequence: CASSYRQAGGVHSPLHF.

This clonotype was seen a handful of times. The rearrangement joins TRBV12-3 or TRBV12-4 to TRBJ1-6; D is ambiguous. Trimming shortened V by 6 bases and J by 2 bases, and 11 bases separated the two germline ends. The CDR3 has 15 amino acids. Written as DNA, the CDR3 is TGTGCCAGCAGCCCCGGACGGACCTATAATTCACCCCTCCACTTT. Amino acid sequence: CASSPGRTYNSPLHF.

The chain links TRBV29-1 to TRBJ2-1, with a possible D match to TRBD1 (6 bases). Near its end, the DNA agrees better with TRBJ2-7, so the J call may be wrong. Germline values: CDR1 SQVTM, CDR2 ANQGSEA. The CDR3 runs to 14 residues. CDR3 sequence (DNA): TGCAGCGTAGAACTGGATACTACAGGGAACGAGCAGTACTTC. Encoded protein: CSVELDTTGNEQYF.

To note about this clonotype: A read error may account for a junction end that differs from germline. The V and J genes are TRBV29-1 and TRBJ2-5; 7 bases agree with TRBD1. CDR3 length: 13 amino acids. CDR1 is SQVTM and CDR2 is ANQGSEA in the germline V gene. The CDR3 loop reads CSVYRGEEETQYF. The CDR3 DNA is TGCAGCGTTTACAGGGGCGAAGAGGAGACTCAGTACTTC.

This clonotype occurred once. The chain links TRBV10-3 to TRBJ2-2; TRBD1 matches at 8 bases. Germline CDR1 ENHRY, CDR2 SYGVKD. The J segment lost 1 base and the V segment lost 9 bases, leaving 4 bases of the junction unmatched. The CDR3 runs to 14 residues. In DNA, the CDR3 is TGTGCCATGGCAGACAGGGGGAACACCGGGGAGCTGTTTTTT. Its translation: CAMADRGNTGELFF.

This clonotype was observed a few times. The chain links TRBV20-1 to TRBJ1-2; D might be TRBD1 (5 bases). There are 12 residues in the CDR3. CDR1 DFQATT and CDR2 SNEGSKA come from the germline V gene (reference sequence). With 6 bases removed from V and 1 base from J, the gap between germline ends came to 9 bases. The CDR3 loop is CSAQTDNYGYTF. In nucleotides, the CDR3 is TGCAGTGCCCAGACAGATAACTATGGCTACACCTTC.

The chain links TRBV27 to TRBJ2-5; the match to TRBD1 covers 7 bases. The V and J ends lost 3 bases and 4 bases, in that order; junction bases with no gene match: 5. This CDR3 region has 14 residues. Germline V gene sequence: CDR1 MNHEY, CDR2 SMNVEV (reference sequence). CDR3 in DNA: TGTGCCAGCAGTTTTGACAGGGTCGGAGAGACCCAGTACTTC. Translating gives CASSFDRVGETQYF.

CDR3 amino acids: CSVAPRSGTYGYTF. CDR3 sequence (DNA): TGCAGCGTCGCCCCCCGTTCCGGGACGTATGGCTACACCTTC. The J gene is TRBJ1-2, the V gene TRBV29-1, with D tentatively TRBD1 (5 bases). V gave up 6 bases and J gave up 5 bases, with 19 bases separating them. Per germline, CDR1 SQVTM and CDR2 ANQGSEA. There are 14 residues in the CDR3.

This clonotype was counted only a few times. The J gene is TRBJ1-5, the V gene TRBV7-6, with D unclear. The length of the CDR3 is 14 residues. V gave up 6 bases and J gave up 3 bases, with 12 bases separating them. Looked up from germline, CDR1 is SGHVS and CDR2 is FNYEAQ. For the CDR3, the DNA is TGTGCCAGCAGATGTGACGTTGACAATCAGCCCCAGCATTTT. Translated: CASRCDVDNQPQHF.

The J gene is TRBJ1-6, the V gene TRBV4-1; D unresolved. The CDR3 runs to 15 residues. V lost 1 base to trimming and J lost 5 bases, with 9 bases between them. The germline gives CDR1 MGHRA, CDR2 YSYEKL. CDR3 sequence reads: CASSQGGTDNSPLHF. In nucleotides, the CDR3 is TGCGCCAGCAGCCAAGGCGGAACAGATAATTCACCCCTCCACTTT.

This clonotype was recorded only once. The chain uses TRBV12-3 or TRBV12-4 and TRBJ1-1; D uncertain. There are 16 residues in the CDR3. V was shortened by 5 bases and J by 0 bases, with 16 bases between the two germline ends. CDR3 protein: CASSPDGVGMNTEAFF. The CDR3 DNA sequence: TGTGCCAGCAGTCCCGATGGGGTCGGGATGAACACTGAAGCTTTCTTT.

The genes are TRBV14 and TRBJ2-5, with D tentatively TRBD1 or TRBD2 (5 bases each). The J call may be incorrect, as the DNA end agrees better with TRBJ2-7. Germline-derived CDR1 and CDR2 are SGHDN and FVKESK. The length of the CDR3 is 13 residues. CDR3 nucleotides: TGTGCCAGCAGCCACAGATGGGGGTTCGAGCAGTACTTC. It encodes CASSHRWGFEQYF.

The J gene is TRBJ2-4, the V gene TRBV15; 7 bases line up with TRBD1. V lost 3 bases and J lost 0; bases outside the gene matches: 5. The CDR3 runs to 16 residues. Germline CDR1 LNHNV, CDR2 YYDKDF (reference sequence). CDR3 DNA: TGTGCCACCAGCAGGGAAACAGGGGTAGCCAAAAACATTCAGTACTTC. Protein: CATSRETGVAKNIQYF. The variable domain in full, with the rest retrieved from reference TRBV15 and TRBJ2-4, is DAMVIQNPRYQVTQFGKPVTLSCSQTLNHNVMYWYQQKSSQAPKLLFHYYDKDFNNEADTPDNFQSRRPNTSFCFLDIRSPGLGDTAMYLCATSRETGVAKNIQYFGAGTRLSVL.

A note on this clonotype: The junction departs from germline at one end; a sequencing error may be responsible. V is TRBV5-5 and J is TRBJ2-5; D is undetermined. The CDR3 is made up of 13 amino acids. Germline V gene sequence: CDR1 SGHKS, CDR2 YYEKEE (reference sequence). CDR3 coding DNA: TGTACCAGCAGCCAACCTAGTGAAGAGACCCAGTACTTC. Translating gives CTSSQPSEETQYF.

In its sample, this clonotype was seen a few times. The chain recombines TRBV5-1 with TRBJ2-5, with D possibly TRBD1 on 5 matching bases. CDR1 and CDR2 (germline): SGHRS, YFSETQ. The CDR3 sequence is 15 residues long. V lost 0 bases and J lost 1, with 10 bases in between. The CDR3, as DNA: TGCGCCAGCAGCTTGGGACAGAAAATCCAAGAGACCCAGTACTTC. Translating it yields CASSLGQKIQETQYF.

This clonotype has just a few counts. The CDR3 here is CASRHNERGDYNEQFF. The CDR3 nucleotides read TGTGCCAGCAGACACAACGAGCGGGGGGACTACAATGAGCAGTTCTTC. The chain recombines TRBV5-5 with TRBJ2-1, with 9 bases that match TRBD2. Germline lookup yields CDR1 SGHKS and CDR2 YYEKEE (reference sequence). V trimming: 5 bases; J trimming: 3 bases; junction bases outside the gene matches: 9. This CDR3 has 16 residues.

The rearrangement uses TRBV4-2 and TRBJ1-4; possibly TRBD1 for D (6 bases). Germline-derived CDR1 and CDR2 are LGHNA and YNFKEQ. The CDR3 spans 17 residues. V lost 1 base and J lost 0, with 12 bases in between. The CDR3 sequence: CASSQGQGPATNEKLFF. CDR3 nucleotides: TGTGCCAGCAGCCAAGGGCAGGGGCCTGCAACTAATGAAAAACTGTTTTTT.

In DNA form, the CDR3 reads TGTGCCACCAGTGATTTGCGGCAGGGGGTAGGAGAGACCCAGTACTTC. Its protein product is CATSDLRQGVGETQYF. V is TRBV24-1 and J is TRBJ2-5, with 7 nucleotides matching TRBD1. V shed 0 bases, J shed 4 bases, and the junction held 7 bases outside the gene matches. The CDR3 runs 16 residues. The germline V gene encodes CDR1 KGHDR and CDR2 SFDVKD.

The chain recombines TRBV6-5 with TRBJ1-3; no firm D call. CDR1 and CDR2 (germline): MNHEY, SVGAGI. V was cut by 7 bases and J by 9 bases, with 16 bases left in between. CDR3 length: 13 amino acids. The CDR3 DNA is TGTGCCAGCATTGGGCGTGGTACCAGCACCATATATTTT. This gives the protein CASIGRGTSTIYF.

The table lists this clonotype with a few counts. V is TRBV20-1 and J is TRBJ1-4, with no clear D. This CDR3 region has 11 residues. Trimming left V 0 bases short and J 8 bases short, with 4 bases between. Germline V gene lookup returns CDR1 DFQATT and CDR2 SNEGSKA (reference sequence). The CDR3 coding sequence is TGCAGTGCTAGAGAAGAAGAAAAACTGTTTTTT. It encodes CSAREEEKLFF.

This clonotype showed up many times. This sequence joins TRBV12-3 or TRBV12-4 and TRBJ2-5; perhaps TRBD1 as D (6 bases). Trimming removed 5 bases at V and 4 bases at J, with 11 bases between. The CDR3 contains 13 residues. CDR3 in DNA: TGTGCCAGCAGTCAACAGGGCCGAGAGACCCAGTACTTC. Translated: CASSQQGRETQYF.

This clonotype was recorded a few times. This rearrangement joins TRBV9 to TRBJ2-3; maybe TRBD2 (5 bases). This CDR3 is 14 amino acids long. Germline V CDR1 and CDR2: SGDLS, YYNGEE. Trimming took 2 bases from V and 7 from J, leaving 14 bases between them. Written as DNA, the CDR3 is TGTGCCAGCAGCGTCGGGGATGGAAAGAATACGCAGTATTTT. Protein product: CASSVGDGKNTQYF.